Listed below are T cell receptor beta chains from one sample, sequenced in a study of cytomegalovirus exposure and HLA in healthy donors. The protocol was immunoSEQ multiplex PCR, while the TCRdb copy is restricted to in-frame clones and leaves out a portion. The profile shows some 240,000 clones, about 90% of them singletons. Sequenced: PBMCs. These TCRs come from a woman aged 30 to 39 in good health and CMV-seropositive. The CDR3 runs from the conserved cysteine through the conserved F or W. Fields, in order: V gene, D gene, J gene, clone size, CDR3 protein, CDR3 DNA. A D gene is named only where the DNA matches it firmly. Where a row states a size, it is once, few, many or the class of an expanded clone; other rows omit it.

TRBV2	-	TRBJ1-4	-	CASEKGRANEKLFF	TGTGCCAGTGAAAAGGGGAGGGCTAATGAAAAACTGTTTTTT
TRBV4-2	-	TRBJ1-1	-	CASSSGQPNTEAFF	TGTGCCAGCAGCTCGGGACAACCGAACACTGAAGCTTTCTTT
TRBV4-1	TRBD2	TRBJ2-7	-	CASSQDRSGRDDEQYF	TGCGCCAGCAGCCAAGACCGTAGCGGGAGGGACGACGAGCAGTACTTC
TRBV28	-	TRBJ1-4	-	CASSLEAGGEKLFF	TGTGCCAGCAGTTTAGAGGCGGGGGGAGAAAAACTGTTTTTT
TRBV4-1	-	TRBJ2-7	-	CASSQHVREPFYEQYF	TGCGCCAGCAGCCAACACGTTCGGGAACCCTTCTACGAGCAGTACTTC
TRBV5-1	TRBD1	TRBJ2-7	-	CASSPGGEQYF	TGCGCCAGCAGCCCAGGGGGCGAGCAGTACTTC
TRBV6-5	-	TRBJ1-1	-	CASSYTRGTEAFF	TGTGCCAGCAGTTACACTCGGGGCACTGAAGCTTTCTTT
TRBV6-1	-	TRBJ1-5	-	CASGLAQPQHF	TGTGCGTCTGGCCTGGCTCAGCCCCAGCATTTT
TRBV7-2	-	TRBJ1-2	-	CASSLGPEFYGYTF	TGTGCCAGCAGCTTGGGCCCAGAGTTCTATGGCTACACCTTC
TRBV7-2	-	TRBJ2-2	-	CASSRTANTGELFF	TGTGCCAGCAGCCGCACAGCGAACACCGGGGAGCTGTTTTTT
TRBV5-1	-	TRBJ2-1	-	CASSQGLVGSYNEQFF	TGCGCCAGCAGCCAGGGACTTGTGGGGTCCTACAATGAGCAGTTCTTC
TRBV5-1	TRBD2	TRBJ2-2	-	CASSLWGGSLQTGELFF	TGCGCCAGCAGCTTGTGGGGGGGATCTCTTCAAACCGGGGAGCTGTTTTTT
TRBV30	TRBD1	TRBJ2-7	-	CAWSVGDRDVYEQYF	TGTGCCTGGAGTGTCGGGGACAGGGATGTCTACGAGCAGTACTTC
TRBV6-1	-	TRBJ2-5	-	CASSEVGGEETQYF	TGTGCCAGCAGTGAAGTCGGGGGTGAGGAGACCCAGTACTTC
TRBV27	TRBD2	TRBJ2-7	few	CASSLSSGHEQYF	TGTGCCAGCAGTTTGTCTAGCGGCCACGAGCAGTACTTC
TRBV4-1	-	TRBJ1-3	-	CASSQQDIFSSGNTIYF	TGCGCCAGCAGCCAACAGGATATCTTCTCCTCTGGAAACACCATATATTTT
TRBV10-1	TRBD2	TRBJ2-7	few	CASSSSGRYEQYF	TGCGCCAGCAGTTCTAGCGGGAGGTACGAGCAGTACTTC
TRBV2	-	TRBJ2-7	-	CASQKQGLKYSYEQYF	TGTGCCAGCCAGAAACAAGGACTAAAATACTCCTACGAGCAGTACTTC
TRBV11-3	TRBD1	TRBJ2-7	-	CASSPGTGGSFFSEQYF	TGTGCCAGCAGCCCCGGGACAGGGGGGAGTTTCTTTAGCGAGCAGTACTTC
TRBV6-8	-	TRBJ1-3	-	CASSWTGNTIYF	TGTGCCAGCAGTTGGACAGGAAACACCATATATTTT
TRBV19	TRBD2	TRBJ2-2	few	CASSIDPAGGGTGELFF	TGTGCCAGTAGTATAGATCCAGCGGGAGGGGGCACCGGGGAGCTGTTTTTT
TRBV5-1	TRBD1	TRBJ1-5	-	CASSSGQGLNQPQHF	TGCGCCAGCAGCTCCGGACAGGGCCTCAATCAGCCCCAGCATTTT
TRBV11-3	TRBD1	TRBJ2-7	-	CASSPRGGGTVEQYF	TGTGCCAGCAGCCCCCGAGGGGGTGGGACAGTCGAGCAGTACTTC
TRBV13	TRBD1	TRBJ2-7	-	CASSLTQGTGEQYF	TGTGCCAGCAGCCTAACACAGGGGACGGGCGAGCAGTACTTC
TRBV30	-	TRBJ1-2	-	CAWLTGNGYTF	TGTGCCTGGTTGACAGGAAACGGCTACACCTTC
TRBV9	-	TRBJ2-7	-	CASSIGSSSYEQYF	TGTGCCAGCAGCATCGGGTCGAGCTCCTACGAGCAGTACTTC
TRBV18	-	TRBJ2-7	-	CASSQGRPPYEQYF	TGTGCCAGCTCCCAGGGTCGACCCCCCTACGAGCAGTACTTC
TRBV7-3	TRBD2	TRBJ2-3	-	CASSSGLAGITDTQYF	TGTGCCAGCAGCTCCGGACTAGCGGGGATCACAGATACGCAGTATTTT
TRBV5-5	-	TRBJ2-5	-	CASSFSPGGETQYF	TGTGCCAGCAGCTTTAGTCCCGGAGGGGAGACCCAGTACTTC
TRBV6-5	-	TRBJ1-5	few	CASSTMRDQPQHF	TGTGCCAGCAGTACCATGCGGGATCAGCCCCAGCATTTT
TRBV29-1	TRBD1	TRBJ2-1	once	CSAKPRDRDNEQFF	TGCAGCGCCAAACCCCGGGACAGGGACAATGAGCAGTTCTTC
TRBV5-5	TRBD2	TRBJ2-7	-	CASSLSPSGASYEQYF	TGTGCCAGCAGCTTGAGTCCTAGCGGGGCCTCCTACGAGCAGTACTTC
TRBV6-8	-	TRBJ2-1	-	CASGGKKWAFDEQFF	TGTGCCAGCGGGGGGAAGAAATGGGCTTTCGATGAGCAGTTCTTC
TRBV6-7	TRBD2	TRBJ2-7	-	CASSPQTSGNFPRYEQYF	TGTGCCAGCAGTCCCCAGACTAGCGGAAACTTCCCCCGATACGAGCAGTACTTC
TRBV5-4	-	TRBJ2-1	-	CASSLWEAAYNEQFF	TGTGCCAGCAGCTTGTGGGAAGCGGCGTACAATGAGCAGTTCTTC
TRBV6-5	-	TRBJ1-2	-	CASSYSMNSLYGYTF	TGTGCCAGCAGTTACTCGATGAACAGCCTCTATGGCTACACCTTC
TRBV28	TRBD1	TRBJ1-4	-	CASSMNRGRGEKLFF	TGTGCCAGCAGCATGAACAGGGGGCGCGGTGAAAAACTGTTTTTT
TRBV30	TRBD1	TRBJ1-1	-	CAFRTGQMNTEAFF	TGTGCCTTCCGGACAGGTCAAATGAACACTGAAGCTTTCTTT
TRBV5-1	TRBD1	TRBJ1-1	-	CASSVGTANTEAFF	TGCGCCAGCAGCGTAGGGACAGCGAACACTGAAGCTTTCTTT
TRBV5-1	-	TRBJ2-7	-	CASSSGYLSHEQYF	TGCGCCAGCAGCTCGGGATACCTTTCCCACGAGCAGTACTTC